Reported below is one TCR beta chain. This clonotype showed up many times. Its antigen is currently not known. Base quality data are lacking; no much larger clone is found one base away. The data stem from a study of Graves' ophthalmopathy and Graves' hyperthyroidism (dated 2018 in TCRdb). At the level of the whole study: Peripheral blood samples were taken at the time of initial diagnosis, before any treatment was given. To tell Graves' ophthalmopathy apart from Graves' hyperthyroidism, and to predict which patients would progress to ophthalmopathy, the study relied on TCR beta repertoire signatures. In total, 135 blood samples were TCR-sequenced: 40 to 45 ophthalmopathy, roughly 80 hyperthyroidism and about 17 hyperthyroidism-to-ophthalmopathy patients. To explore V-J signatures that separate ophthalmopathy from hyperthyroidism, a discovery set of around 97 patients was enrolled, consisting of about 43 with ophthalmopathy and about 60 with stable hyperthyroidism. An independent validation cohort comprised roughly 20 hyperthyroidism patients and 15 to 17 patients who later progressed from hyperthyroidism to ophthalmopathy. In a handful of hyperthyroidism patients, the T-cell repertoire of thyroid tissue was compared with the T-cell repertoire of blood. Following sampling, methimazole starting at 30 mg daily was administered to hyperthyroidism patients, and high-dose intravenous methylprednisolone was administered to ophthalmopathy patients. The approximately 90 discovery patients were randomly split 7:3 into training and test sets.

For repertoire sequencing, the TCR beta CDR3 regions were amplified from RNA transcripts. A first-round RT-PCR used HTBI primers with the Qiagen OneStep RT-PCR kit, followed by a second-round multiplex PCR, size selection and purification. Libraries were sequenced on an Illumina HiSeq2000 using paired-end 100 bp reads. The paper's data handling went like this. SOAPnuke was used to process the reads, removing any read that contained adapters or uncalled bases, had a mean Phred below 15, or lacked an exact match to the constant primer or identifier. COPE v1.2.5 was used to merge the high-quality paired reads. Unique nucleotide sequences were defined as clonotypes and aligned to IMGT TRB V, D and J references using MiTCR v1.1. Only V-J combinations with frequency above 0.0001 were analysed, covering 98% to 99.2% of repertoires. A TCR clonal expansion and chaos score per V-J combination was defined as the ratio of F50 clonal expansion to chaos observed in the TCRdist matrix. Welch's t-statistics and random forest were used to reduce features to 13 V-J combinations, which were fed into a naive Bayes classifier. The Morisita-Horn index was used to measure how similar the thyroid and blood repertoires were. TCRdb passed the public sequencing reads through fastp at Q25 and MiXCR, retaining productive beta sequences. Duplicate CDR3 protein sequences are folded into a single record with the most common DNA and genes. TCRdb's processing, not the authors', yielded these V and J calls. For this sample the table gives 170,000 or so distinct CDR3 sequences, of which 35% to 50% were detected only once. Jointly, the top ten make up less than 9.5% of the sample.

Overall study outcomes, separate from this receptor: Sample size was not predetermined statistically, and investigators were not blinded to group allocation. Ophthalmopathy was separated from stable hyperthyroidism by the 13-signature model with 87.88% sensitivity and 81% to 84% specificity in cross-validation and with 80%/75% in the test set. In validation, the model predicted ophthalmopathy progression with about 71% sensitivity and approximately 75% specificity; roughly 11 predicted patients were CT-confirmed with GO in a median of around 6 months. Most of the expanded thyroid clonotypes with a frequency above 0.001 were also detected in blood, and it was suggested that the thyroid immune response may be reflected by blood repertoires.

V is pared back by 5 bases and J by 6 bases, with 14 bases lying between the germline termini. Sequences SGHAT (CDR1) and FQNNGV (CDR2) are obtained from the germline V gene. The CDR3 measures 15 amino acids from cysteine to phenylalanine. The DNA shown is the 45-base CDR3, in frame from base 1. Patients with ophthalmopathy had moderately to severely active disease, with a Clinical Activity Score of 3 or more, a NOSPECS grade of 4 or more, and a disease duration of less than 3 months. Anyone with other autoimmune diseases, uncontrolled infections, pregnancy or lactation was excluded from the study. Diagnosis was based on clinical symptoms, serum thyroxine, TRAb, thyroid ultrasound and orbital computed tomography. PBMCs were isolated from 10 ml of fresh peripheral blood by Ficoll-Paque density gradient centrifugation. Trizol reagent was used to extract the total RNA, and its quality was then checked on an Agilent 2100 Bioanalyzer.

The specimen sequenced was peripheral blood. The receptor comes from a man younger than 45 with Graves' ophthalmopathy. Donor details come from another sample of the same person, matched by shared clones. Here the chain combines TRBV11-2 and TRBJ2-6; there is no confident call for the D gene. The DNA is TGTGCCAGCAGCCCCTTAATTCGGGTGGCCAACGTCCTGACTTTC. Translated, it gives CASSPLIRVANVLTF.